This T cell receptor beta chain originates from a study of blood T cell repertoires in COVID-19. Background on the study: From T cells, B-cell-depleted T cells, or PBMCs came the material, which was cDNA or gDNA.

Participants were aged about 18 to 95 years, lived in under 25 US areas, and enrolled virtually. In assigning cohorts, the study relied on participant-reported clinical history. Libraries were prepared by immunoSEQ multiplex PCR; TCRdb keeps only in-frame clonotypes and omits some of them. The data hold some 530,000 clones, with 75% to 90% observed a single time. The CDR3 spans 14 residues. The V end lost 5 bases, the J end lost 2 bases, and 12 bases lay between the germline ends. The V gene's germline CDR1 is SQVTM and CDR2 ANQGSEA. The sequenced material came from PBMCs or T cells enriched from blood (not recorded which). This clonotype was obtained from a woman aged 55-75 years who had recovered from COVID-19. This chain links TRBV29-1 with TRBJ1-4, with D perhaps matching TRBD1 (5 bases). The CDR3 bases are TGCAGCGTTAACCAGGGAGGGACTAATGAAAAACTGTTTTTT. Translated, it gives CSVNQGGTNEKLFF.